This T cell receptor (beta chain) was sequenced for a study of T cell responses to AZD1222 COVID-19 vaccine. Assay used: immunoSEQ multiplex PCR; TCRdb lists only in-frame clones, some missing. The table shows 50,000 to 55,000 clones, with about 81% occurring only once. The TCR originated in an adult in good health. Source: peripheral blood, taken on day 0 of AZD1222 vaccination.

The DNA for the CDR3 is TGTCTAGGGGACAGGGATCCGTTGTTGGCCAAAAACATTCAGTACTTC. It codes for CLGDRDPLLAKNIQYF. The rearrangement joins TRBV5-8 to TRBJ2-4; 9 positions agree with TRBD1. Germline CDR1 reads SGHTS; CDR2 reads YDEGEE. The CDR3 sequence is 16 residues long. Full variable domain (remainder filled in from reference TRBV5-8 and TRBJ2-4): EAGVTQSPTHLIKTRGQQATLRCSPISGHTSVYWYQQALGLGLQFLLWYDEGEERNRGNFPPRFSGRQFPNYSSELNVNALELEDSALYLCLGDRDPLLAKNIQYFGAGTRLSVL.